This T cell receptor (beta chain) is from a study of regulatory T cells in long-lasting Graves disease. About the research overall: Freshly diagnosed Graves' patients had used antithyroid drugs for under 3 months. Study observations and caveats: Those with persistent Graves' had less TCR diversity than newly diagnosed patients.

The time point here: newly diagnosed GD, antithyroid drugs for less than 3 months. Preparation of the TCR library used RNA extracted from PBMCs. Both iRepertoire HTBI primers and Arm-PCR of CDR3 regions were used to build the TCR beta libraries. A single record per CDR3 protein comes from TCRdb applying MiXCR to the multiplex PCR reads. Found here are a few hundred thousand distinct CDR3 sequences, more than 15% of them singletons; the top ten hold approximately 14%. This CDR3 region has 13 residues. Germline V CDR1 and CDR2: SGHTA, FQGNSA. V dropped 7 bases and J dropped 10; count of bases not matched to a gene: 10. This clonotype was seen many times. The target antigen is unknown. This sample was also put to use in a study of T cells in Graves' hyperthyroidism and ophthalmopathy. From that paper: Aged 18 to 65, the patients had hyperthyroidism that was newly diagnosed and had lasted under 2 months. HTBI primers were employed in a first-round RT-PCR of the TCR CDR3.

Specimen: peripheral blood mononuclear cells (PBMCs), collected at new diagnosis, from a patient treated with antithyroid drugs. J is TRBJ2-1 and V is TRBV7-2; 7 nucleotides match TRBD1. This clonotype was obtained from a woman younger than 45 with Graves disease. The CDR3 region has the DNA TGTGCCAGCAACATCCACAGGGGAGCCGAGCAGTTCTTC. It yields the protein CASNIHRGAEQFF.